This T cell receptor (beta chain) was recorded in a study of shared clonotypes between healthy human individuals. Comments on this clone: Its specificity is unknown.

Measured with immunoSEQ multiplex PCR; TCRdb has only the in-frame clones, and not every one. The repertoire holds approximately 980,000 clones, with 70% to 85% as singletons. General observations from the study: Clonotypes which were not shared had lower generation probabilities than clonotypes that all four donors shared.

The CDR3 contains 14 residues. The germline V and J ends were trimmed by 2 bases and 7 bases, with 12 bases remaining between them. From germline, CDR1 is SGHAT and CDR2 FQNNGV. The sequence was collected from a man aged 18 to 29 in good health. The chain is built from TRBV11-2 and TRBJ2-1; D not certain. The specimen was memory CD4+ T cells sorted from blood. The subset: CD45RA-negative fraction. CDR3 residues: CASSLREERNEQFF. The CDR3 region has the DNA TGTGCCAGCAGCTTAAGGGAAGAGAGGAATGAGCAGTTCTTC.